This T cell receptor (beta chain) was documented in a study of cytomegalovirus exposure and HLA in healthy donors. The PCR contained 60 Vbeta and 13 Jbeta primers. Some clones are missing from TCRdb's copy, which holds only in-frame ones; the method was immunoSEQ multiplex PCR. The table records around 100,000 clones, approximately 70% of them present only once. J lost 2 bases, V lost 0 bases, and 2 bases had no gene match. CDR1 and CDR2 (germline): SGHRS, YFSETQ. The CDR3 covers 15 residues. The chain has TRBV5-1 and TRBJ2-3; 8 bases agree with TRBD1. This clonotype was sampled from a woman in her forties or fifties in good health and CMV-seronegative. Sequenced sample: PBMCs. CDR3 in DNA: TGCGCCAGCAGCTTGGACAGGGGGGCCACAGATACGCAGTATTTT. Encoded protein: CASSLDRGATDTQYF.